This is a list of T cell receptor beta chains from one sample in a study of blood T cell repertoires in COVID-19. Using immunoSEQ multiplex PCR, the repertoire was profiled, and TCRdb retains in-frame clones only, with some absent. The data contain some 280,000 clones, roughly 90% of them singletons. Sequenced material: peripheral blood. These receptors all come from a woman in her 30s with active or convalescent COVID-19. The CDR3 runs from the conserved cysteine through the conserved F or W. D genes are given only for firm matches. Clone size is shown for a subset of rows, as once, few, many or a class of expanded clone.

v_gene,abundance,j_gene,d_gene,CDR3aa,CDR3nt
TRBV10-2,NA,TRBJ2-7,TRBD2,CASIRLAGGEQYF,TGCGCCAGCATTAGACTAGCGGGAGGCGAGCAGTACTTC
TRBV5-1,NA,TRBJ2-1,TRBD1,CASSPGQTTYNEQFF,TGCGCCAGCAGCCCGGGACAGACCACCTACAATGAGCAGTTCTTC
TRBV5-6,NA,TRBJ2-5,TRBD1,CASSSIWTGEETQYF,TGTGCCAGCAGCTCGATTTGGACAGGGGAAGAGACCCAGTACTTC
TRBV2,once,TRBJ1-1,NA,CASSVHSMNTEAFF,TGTGCCAGCAGTGTCCACAGCATGAACACTGAAGCTTTCTTT
TRBV28,once,TRBJ1-2,TRBD1,CASSFDRAYGYTF,TGTGCCAGCAGTTTTGACAGGGCCTATGGCTACACCTTC
TRBV6-5,NA,TRBJ1-2,NA,CASSYLDNDYGYTF,TGTGCCAGCAGTTACCTGGACAATGACTATGGCTACACCTTC
TRBV11-3,once,TRBJ2-2,TRBD1,CASSWGQGNTGELFF,TGTGCCAGCAGCTGGGGACAGGGAAACACCGGGGAGCTGTTTTTT
TRBV19,NA,TRBJ1-6,NA,CASSLPYNSPLHF,TGTGCCAGTAGTCTCCCGTATAATTCACCCCTCCACTTT
TRBV6-1,NA,TRBJ1-2,NA,CASSEGGTGYYGYTF,TGTGCCAGCAGTGAAGGAGGCACAGGGTACTATGGCTACACCTTC
TRBV19,NA,TRBJ1-6,NA,CASSIGGSPLHF,TGTGCCAGTAGTATAGGAGGATCACCCCTCCACTTT
TRBV7-2,NA,TRBJ2-1,NA,CASSLSRYSYNEQFF,TGTGCCAGCAGCTTAAGTAGATACTCCTACAATGAGCAGTTCTTC
TRBV18,NA,TRBJ1-1,NA,CASSPDKNTEAFF,TGTGCCAGCTCACCCGACAAGAACACTGAAGCTTTCTTT
TRBV28,NA,TRBJ2-1,NA,CASSPPTHSGVNNEQFF,TGTGCCAGCAGTCCCCCCACCCACTCGGGGGTGAACAATGAGCAGTTCTTC
TRBV28,NA,TRBJ2-2,NA,CASSSTGSNTGELFF,TGTGCCAGCAGTTCCACAGGAAGCAACACCGGGGAGCTGTTTTTT
TRBV10-3,NA,TRBJ2-4,NA,CAVTGDLAKNIQYF,TGTGCCGTTACAGGAGATCTAGCCAAAAACATTCAGTACTTC
TRBV19,NA,TRBJ1-1,NA,CASRRNTEAFF,TGTGCCAGTAGGAGAAACACTGAAGCTTTCTTT
TRBV5-4,NA,TRBJ1-4,NA,CASSRGDVNEKLFF,TGTGCCAGCAGCCGGGGGGATGTGAATGAAAAACTGTTTTTT
TRBV7-2,NA,TRBJ1-6,NA,CASSLGLTGSYNSPLHF,TGTGCCAGCAGCTTAGGACTAACTGGCTCCTATAATTCACCCCTCCACTTT
TRBV29-1,NA,TRBJ2-3,TRBD2,CSVEAGGGTDTQYF,TGCAGCGTTGAGGCGGGCGGGGGGACAGATACGCAGTATTTT
TRBV27,NA,TRBJ1-5,TRBD1,CASTPPGQGDSTNSNQPQHF,TGTGCCAGCACTCCCCCGGGACAGGGGGATTCCACCAATAGCAATCAGCCCCAGCATTTT
TRBV20-1,few,TRBJ1-1,NA,CSASPRSTWGQNTEAFF,TGCAGTGCTAGTCCCAGGAGCACTTGGGGACAGAACACTGAAGCTTTCTTT
TRBV25-1,NA,TRBJ1-3,NA,CASSAPRTTHIYF,TGTGCCAGCAGTGCTCCCCGGACAACGCACATATATTTT
TRBV7-9,NA,TRBJ1-1,NA,CASAWIRGTKMAEAFF,TGTGCCAGCGCGTGGATACGGGGGACGAAAATGGCTGAAGCTTTCTTT
TRBV6-2/TRBV6-3,once,TRBJ2-5,NA,CASSLSGVGTQYF,TGTGCCAGCAGTTTGTCCGGCGTGGGCACCCAGTACTTC
TRBV2,NA,TRBJ1-6,TRBD1,CASSQDRGKFPLHF,TGTGCCAGCAGTCAGGACAGGGGGAAGTTCCCCCTCCACTTT
TRBV19,NA,TRBJ2-3,TRBD1,CASSVRTGATDTQYF,TGTGCCAGTAGTGTACGGACAGGGGCAACAGATACGCAGTATTTT
TRBV24-1,NA,TRBJ1-1,NA,CATTLGGEAFF,TGTGCCACCACCCTAGGCGGCGAGGCTTTCTTT